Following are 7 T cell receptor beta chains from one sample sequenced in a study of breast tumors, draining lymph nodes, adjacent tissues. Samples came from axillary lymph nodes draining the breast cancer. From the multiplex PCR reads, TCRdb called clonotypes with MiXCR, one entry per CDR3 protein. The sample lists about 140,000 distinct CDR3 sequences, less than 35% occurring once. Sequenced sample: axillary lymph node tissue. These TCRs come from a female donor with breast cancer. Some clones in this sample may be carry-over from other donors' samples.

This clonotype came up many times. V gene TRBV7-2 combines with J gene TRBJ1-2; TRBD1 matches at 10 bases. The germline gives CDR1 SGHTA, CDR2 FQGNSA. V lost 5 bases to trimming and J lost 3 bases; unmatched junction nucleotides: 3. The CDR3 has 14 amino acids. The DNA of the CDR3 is TGTGCCAGCAGCGGACAGGGGGGGGACTATGGCTACACCTTC. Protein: CASSGQGGDYGYTF.

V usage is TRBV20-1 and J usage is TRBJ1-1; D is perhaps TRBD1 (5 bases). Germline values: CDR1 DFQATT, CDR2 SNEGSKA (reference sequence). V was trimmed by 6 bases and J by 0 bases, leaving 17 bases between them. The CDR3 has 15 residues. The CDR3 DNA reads TGCAGTGCCACGGACACCATAGTCATGAACACTGAAGCTTTCTTT. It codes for CSATDTIVMNTEAFF.

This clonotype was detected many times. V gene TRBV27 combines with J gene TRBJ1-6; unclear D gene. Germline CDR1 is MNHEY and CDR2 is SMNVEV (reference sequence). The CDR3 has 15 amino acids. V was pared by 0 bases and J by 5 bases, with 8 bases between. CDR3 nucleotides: TGTGCCAGCAGTTTATCGATCCCCAATAATTCACCCCTCCACTTT. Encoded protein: CASSLSIPNNSPLHF.

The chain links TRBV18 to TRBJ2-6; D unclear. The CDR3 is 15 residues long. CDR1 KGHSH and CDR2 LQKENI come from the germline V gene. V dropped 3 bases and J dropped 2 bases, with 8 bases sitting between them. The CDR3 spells CASSPYNAGANVLTF. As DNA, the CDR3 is TGTGCCAGCTCACCTTATAACGCTGGGGCCAACGTCCTGACTTTC.

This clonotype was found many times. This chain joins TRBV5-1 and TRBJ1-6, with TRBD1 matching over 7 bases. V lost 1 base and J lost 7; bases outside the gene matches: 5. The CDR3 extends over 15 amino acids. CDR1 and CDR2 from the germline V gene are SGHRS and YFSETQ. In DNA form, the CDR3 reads TGCGCCAGCAGCTTGACCGGACAGGAGAATTCACCCCTCCACTTT. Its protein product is CASSLTGQENSPLHF. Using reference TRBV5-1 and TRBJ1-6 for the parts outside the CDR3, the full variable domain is KAGVTQTPRYLIKTRGQQVTLSCSPISGHRSVSWYQQTPGQGLQFLFEYFSETQRNKGNFPGRFSGRQFSNSRSEMNVSTLELGDSALYLCASSLTGQENSPLHFGNGTRLTVT.

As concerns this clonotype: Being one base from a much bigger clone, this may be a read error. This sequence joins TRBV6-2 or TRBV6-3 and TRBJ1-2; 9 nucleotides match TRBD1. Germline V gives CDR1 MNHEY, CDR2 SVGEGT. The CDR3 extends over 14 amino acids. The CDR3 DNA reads TGTACCAGCAGGGACAGGGCGGTTCAGTATGGCTACACCTTC. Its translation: CTSRDRAVQYGYTF.

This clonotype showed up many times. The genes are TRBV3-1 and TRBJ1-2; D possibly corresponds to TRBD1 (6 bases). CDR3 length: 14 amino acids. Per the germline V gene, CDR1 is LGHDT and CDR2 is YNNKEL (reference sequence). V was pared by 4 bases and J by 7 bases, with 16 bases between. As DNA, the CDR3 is TGTGCCAGCAGCCGGACGGACAGCACGCGTGGCTACACCTTC. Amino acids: CASSRTDSTRGYTF.